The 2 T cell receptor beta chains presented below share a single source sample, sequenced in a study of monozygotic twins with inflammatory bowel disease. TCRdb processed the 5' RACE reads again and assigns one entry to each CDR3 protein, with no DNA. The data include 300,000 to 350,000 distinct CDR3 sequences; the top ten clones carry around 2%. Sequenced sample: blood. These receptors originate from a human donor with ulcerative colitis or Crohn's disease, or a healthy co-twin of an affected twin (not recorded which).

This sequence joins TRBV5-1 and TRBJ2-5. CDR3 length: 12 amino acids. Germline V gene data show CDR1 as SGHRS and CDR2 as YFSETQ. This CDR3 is CASSSSGETQYF.

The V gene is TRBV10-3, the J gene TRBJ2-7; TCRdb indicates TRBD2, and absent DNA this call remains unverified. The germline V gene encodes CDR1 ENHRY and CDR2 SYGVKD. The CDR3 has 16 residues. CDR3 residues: CAISEGHGTGGPYLYF.